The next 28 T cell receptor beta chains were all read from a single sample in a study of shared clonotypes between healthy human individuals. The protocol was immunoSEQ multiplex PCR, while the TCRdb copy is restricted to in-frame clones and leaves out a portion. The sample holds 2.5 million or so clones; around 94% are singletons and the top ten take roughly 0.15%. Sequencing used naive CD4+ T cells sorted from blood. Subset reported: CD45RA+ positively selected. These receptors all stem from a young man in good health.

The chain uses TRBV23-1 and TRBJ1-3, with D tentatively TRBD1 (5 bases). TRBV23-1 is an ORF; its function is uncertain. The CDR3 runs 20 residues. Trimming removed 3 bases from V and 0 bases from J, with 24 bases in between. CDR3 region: CASSHTPAEPGKTSGNTIYF. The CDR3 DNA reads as TGCGCCAGCAGTCACACCCCCGCGGAGCCAGGGAAAACCTCTGGAAACACCATATATTTT.

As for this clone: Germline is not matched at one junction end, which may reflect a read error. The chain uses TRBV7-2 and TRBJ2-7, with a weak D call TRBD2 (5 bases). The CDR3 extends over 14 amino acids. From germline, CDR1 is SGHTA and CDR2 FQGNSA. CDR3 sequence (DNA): TGTGCCAGCTGCTTGAGGGAGTGGGGTTACGAGCAGTACTTC. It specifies CASCLREWGYEQYF.

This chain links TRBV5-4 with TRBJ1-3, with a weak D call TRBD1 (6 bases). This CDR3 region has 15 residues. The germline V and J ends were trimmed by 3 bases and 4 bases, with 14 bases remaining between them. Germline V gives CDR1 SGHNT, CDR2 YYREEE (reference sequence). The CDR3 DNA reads TGTGCCAGCAGCTCCGACGGGGGCTCGGGAAACACCATATATTTT. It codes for CASSSDGGSGNTIYF. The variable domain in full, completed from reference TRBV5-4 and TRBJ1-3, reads ETGVTQSPTHLIKTRGQQVTLRCSSQSGHNTVSWYQQALGQGPQFIFQYYREEENGRGNFPPRFSGLQFPNYSSELNVNALELDDSALYLCASSSDGGSGNTIYFGEGSWLTVV.

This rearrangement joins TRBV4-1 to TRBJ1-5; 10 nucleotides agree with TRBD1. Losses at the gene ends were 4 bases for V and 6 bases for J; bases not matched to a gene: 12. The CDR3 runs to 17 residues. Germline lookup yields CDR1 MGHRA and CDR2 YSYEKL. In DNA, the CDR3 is TGCGCCAGCAGCCTCCAAACCGGGACAGGGGCACGTCAGCCCCAGCATTTT. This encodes CASSLQTGTGARQPQHF.

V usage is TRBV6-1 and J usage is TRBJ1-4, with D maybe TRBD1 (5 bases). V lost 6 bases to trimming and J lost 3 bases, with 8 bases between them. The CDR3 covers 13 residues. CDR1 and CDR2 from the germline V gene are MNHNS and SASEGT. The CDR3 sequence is CASRQVSNEKLFF. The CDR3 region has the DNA TGTGCCAGCAGACAGGTTTCTAATGAAAAACTGTTTTTT.

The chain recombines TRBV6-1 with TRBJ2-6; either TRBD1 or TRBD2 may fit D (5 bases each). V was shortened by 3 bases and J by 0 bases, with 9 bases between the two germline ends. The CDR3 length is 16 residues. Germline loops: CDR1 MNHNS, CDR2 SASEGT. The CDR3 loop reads CASSETGTSGANVLTF. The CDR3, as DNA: TGTGCCAGCAGTGAGACCGGGACCTCTGGGGCCAACGTCCTGACTTTC.

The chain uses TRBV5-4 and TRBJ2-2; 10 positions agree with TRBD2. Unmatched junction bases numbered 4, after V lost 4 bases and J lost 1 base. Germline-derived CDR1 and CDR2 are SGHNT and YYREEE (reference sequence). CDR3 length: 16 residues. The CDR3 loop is CASSATSGVNTGELFF. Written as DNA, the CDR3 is TGTGCCAGCAGCGCCACTAGCGGGGTGAACACCGGGGAGCTGTTTTTT.

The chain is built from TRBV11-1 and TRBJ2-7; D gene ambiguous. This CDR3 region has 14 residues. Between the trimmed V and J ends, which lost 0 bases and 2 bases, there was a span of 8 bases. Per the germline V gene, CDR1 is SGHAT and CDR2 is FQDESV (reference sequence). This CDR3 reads CASSLAGTAYEQYF. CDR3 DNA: TGTGCCAGCAGCTTAGCGGGCACTGCCTACGAGCAGTACTTC.

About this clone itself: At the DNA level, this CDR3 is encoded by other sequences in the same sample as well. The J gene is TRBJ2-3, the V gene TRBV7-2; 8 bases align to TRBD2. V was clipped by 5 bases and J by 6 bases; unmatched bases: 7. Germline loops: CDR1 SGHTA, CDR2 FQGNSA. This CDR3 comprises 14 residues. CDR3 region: CASSQGLAGDTQYF. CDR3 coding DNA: TGTGCCAGCAGCCAAGGACTAGCAGGGGATACGCAGTATTTT.

The CDR3 reads CASSPPGAREGETQYF. CDR3 DNA sequence: TGTGCCAGCAGCCCCCCTGGCGCGAGGGAGGGGGAGACCCAGTACTTC. The rearrangement uses TRBV7-9 and TRBJ2-5; 7 nucleotides align to TRBD2. Germline values: CDR1 SEHNR, CDR2 FQNEAQ (reference sequence). V lost 5 bases and J lost 5; bases outside the gene matches: 14. The CDR3 is 16 residues long.

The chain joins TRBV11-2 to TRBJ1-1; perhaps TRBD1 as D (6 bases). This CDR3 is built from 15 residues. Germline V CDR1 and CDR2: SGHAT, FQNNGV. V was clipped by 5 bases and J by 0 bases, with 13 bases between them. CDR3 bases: TGTGCCAGCAGCCCACCCGGGGGCCTGAACACTGAAGCTTTCTTT. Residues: CASSPPGGLNTEAFF.

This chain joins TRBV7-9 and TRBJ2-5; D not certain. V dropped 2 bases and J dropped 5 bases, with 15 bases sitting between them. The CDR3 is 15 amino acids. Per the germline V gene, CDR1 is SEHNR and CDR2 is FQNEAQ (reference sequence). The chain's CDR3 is CASSLFTLTGETQYF. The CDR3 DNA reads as TGTGCCAGCAGCTTATTCACACTAACGGGTGAGACCCAGTACTTC.

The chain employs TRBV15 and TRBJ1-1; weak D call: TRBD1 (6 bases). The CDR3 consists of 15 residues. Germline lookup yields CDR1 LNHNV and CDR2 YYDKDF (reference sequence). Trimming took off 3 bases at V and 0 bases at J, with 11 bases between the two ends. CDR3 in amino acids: CATSRDRPLNTEAFF. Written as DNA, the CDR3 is TGTGCCACCAGCAGGGACAGACCATTGAACACTGAAGCTTTCTTT.

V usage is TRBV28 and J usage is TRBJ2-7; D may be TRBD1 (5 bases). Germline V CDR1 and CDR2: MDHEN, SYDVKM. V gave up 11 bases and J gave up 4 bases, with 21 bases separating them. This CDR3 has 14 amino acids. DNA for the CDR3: TGTGCCTCAAAGGGGTTAAGGGCTCGGTACGAGCAGTACTTC. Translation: CASKGLRARYEQYF.

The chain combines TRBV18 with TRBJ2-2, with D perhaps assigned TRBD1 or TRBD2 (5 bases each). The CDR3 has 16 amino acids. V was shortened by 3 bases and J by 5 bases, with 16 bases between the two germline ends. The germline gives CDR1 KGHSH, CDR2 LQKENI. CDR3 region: CASSPFGGGATGELFF. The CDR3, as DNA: TGTGCCAGCTCACCCTTCGGAGGTGGGGCGACCGGGGAGCTGTTTTTT.

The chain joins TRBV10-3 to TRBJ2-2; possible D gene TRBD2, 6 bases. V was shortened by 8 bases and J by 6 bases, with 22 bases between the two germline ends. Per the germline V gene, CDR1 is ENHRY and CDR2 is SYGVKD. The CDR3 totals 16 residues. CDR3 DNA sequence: TGTGCCATCGCCCGTGGGGCCTCGGCGGGGCCCGGGGAGCTGTTTTTT. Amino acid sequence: CAIARGASAGPGELFF.

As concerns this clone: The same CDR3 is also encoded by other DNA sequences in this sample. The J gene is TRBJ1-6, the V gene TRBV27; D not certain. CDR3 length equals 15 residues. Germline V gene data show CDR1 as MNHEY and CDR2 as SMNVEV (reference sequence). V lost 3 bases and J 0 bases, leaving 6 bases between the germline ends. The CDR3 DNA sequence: TGTGCCAGCAGTTTGGGGAGCTCCTATAATTCACCCCTCCACTTT. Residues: CASSLGSSYNSPLHF.

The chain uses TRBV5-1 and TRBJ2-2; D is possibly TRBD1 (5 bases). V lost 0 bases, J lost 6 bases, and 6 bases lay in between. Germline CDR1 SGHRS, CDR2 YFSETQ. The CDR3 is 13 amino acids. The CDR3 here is CASSLGQSGELFF. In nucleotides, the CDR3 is TGCGCCAGCAGCTTGGGACAGTCCGGGGAGCTGTTTTTT.

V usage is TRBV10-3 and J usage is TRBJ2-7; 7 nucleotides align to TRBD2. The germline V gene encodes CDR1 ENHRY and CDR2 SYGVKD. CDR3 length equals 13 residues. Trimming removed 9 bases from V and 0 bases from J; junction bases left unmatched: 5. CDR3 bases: TGTGCCATACATAGCGGGCCCTCCTACGAGCAGTACTTC. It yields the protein CAIHSGPSYEQYF.

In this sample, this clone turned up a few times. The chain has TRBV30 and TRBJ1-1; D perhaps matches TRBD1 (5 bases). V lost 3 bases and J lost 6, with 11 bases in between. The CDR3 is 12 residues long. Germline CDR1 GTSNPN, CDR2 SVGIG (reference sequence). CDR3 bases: TGTGCCTGGAGCCCCGGGGACCCTGAAGCTTTCTTT. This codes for CAWSPGDPEAFF.

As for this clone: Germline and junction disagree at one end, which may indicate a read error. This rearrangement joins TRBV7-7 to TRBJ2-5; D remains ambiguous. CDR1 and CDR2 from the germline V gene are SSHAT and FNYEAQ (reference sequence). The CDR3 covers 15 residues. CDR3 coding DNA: TGTGCTAGCAGCACAACTGGTGCGGCTCAAGAGACCCAGTACTTC. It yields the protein CASSTTGAAQETQYF. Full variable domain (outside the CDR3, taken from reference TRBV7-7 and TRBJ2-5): GAGVSQSPRYKVTKRGQDVTLRCDPISSHATLYWYQQALGQGPEFLTYFNYEAQPDKSGLPSDRFSAERPEGSISTLTIQRTEQRDSAMYRCASSTTGAAQETQYFGPGTRLLVL.

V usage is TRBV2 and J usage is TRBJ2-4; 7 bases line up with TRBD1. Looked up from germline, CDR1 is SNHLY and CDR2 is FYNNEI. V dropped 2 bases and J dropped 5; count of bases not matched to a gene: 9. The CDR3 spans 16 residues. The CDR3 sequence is CASSEYRGLGENIQYF. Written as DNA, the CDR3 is TGTGCCAGCAGTGAATATAGGGGGCTGGGGGAAAACATTCAGTACTTC.

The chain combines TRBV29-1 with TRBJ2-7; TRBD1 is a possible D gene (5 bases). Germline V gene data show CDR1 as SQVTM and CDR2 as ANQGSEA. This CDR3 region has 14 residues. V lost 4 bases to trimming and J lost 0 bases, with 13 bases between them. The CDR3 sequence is CSVVPSRASYEQYF. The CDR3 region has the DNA TGCAGCGTTGTCCCCTCCAGGGCCTCCTACGAGCAGTACTTC.

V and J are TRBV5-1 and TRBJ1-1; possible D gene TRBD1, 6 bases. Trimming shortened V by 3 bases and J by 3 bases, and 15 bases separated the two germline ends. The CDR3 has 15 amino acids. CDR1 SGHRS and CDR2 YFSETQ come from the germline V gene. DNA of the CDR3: TGCGCCAGCAGCTCCAGGGTCGGGGGCCACACTGAAGCTTTCTTT. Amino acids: CASSSRVGGHTEAFF.

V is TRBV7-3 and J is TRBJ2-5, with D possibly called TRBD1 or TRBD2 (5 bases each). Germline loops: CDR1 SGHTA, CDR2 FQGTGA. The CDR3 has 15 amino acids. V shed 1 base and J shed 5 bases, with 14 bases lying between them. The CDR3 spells CASSLNGGEGETQYF. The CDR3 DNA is TGTGCCAGCAGCTTAAATGGGGGTGAGGGGGAGACCCAGTACTTC. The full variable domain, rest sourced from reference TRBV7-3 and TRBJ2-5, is GAGVSQTPSNKVTEKGKYVELRCDPISGHTALYWYRQSLGQGPEFLIYFQGTGAADDSGLPNDRFFAVRPEGSVSTLKIQRTERGDSAVYLCASSLNGGEGETQYFGPGTRLLVL.

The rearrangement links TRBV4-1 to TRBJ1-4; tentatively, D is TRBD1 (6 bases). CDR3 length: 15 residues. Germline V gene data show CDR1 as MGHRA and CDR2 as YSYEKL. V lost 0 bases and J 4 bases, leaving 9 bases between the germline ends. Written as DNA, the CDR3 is TGCGCCAGCAGCCAAGATAACAGGGATAATGAAAAACTGTTTTTT. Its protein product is CASSQDNRDNEKLFF.

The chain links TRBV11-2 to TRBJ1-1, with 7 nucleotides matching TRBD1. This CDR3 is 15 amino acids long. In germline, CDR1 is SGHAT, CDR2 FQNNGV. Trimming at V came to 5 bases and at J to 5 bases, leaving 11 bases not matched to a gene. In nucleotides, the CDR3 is TGTGCCAGCAGCCCCCGAAGGACAGGACAAACTGAAGCTTTCTTT. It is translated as CASSPRRTGQTEAFF.

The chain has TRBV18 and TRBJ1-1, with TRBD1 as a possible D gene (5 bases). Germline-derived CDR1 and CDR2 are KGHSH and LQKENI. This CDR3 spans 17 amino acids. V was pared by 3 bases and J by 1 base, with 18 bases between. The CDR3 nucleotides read TGTGCCAGCTCACCGCAAATACAGGAGGGTGGGAACACTGAAGCTTTCTTT. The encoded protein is CASSPQIQEGGNTEAFF. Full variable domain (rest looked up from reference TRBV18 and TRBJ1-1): NAGVMQNPRHLVRRRGQEARLRCSPMKGHSHVYWYRQLPEEGLKFMVYLQKENIIDESGMPKERFSAEFPKEGPSILRIQQVVRGDSAAYFCASSPQIQEGGNTEAFFGQGTRLTVV.